This T cell receptor (beta chain) was recovered during a study of identifying expanded T cells in peripheral blood. The assay was immunoSEQ multiplex PCR, and TCRdb's table has in-frame clones only and misses some. The sample lists some 78,000 clones, 88% occurring once. CDR1 is LNHDA, CDR2 SQIVND, per germline (reference sequence). The CDR3 spans 15 residues. V trimming: 6 bases; J trimming: 4 bases; junction bases outside the gene matches: 11. This TCR was sampled from a person aged 18 to 70 in good health. The sequenced material came from blood. V gene TRBV19 combines with J gene TRBJ1-1; TRBD1 matches 7 bases. This CDR3 reads CASRTGRVLGTEAFF. CDR3 in DNA: TGTGCCAGTAGGACAGGGCGGGTGTTAGGCACTGAAGCTTTCTTT.